This T cell receptor (beta chain) appears in the sequencing data of a study of T cell changes during pregnancy in multiple sclerosis. TCRdb's copy holds only in-frame clones and misses some; the assay was immunoSEQ multiplex PCR. The table includes about 100,000 clones, 92% detected once. The TCR was taken from a female donor with multiple sclerosis, enrolled in a pregnancy study. The sample here was peripheral blood, taken after pregnancy.

Here the CDR3 DNA reads TGTGCCAGCAGCTCACCGAGACTAGCGGGGGGGCTGGAGACCCAGTACTTC. Residues: CASSSPRLAGGLETQYF. This chain joins TRBV11-3 and TRBJ2-5; the match to TRBD2 covers 14 bases. Germline values: CDR1 SGHNT, CDR2 YENEEA. Trimming cost V 4 bases and J 5 bases; bases outside gene matches: 9. There are 17 residues in the CDR3.